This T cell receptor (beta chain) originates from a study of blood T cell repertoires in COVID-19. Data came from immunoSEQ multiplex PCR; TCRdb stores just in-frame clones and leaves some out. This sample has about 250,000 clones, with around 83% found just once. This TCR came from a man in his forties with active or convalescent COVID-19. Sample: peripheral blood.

The CDR3 DNA reads as TGTGCCAGCAGCCCGGGACTAGCGGGAGTATCCTACAATGAGCAGTTCTTC. This sequence encodes CASSPGLAGVSYNEQFF. This chain connects TRBV7-9 to TRBJ2-1; TRBD2 matches 14 bases. The germline V gene encodes CDR1 SEHNR and CDR2 FQNEAQ (reference sequence). V lost 5 bases to trimming and J lost 1 base; unmatched junction nucleotides: 4. This CDR3 has 17 residues.